The rows below give T cell receptor beta chains drawn from one sample of a study of blood T cell repertoires in COVID-19. Produced via immunoSEQ multiplex PCR; TCRdb's table is partial and in-frame only. Altogether roughly 150,000 clones are present, around 82% being singletons, with the ten largest covering about a tenth. The sample consisted of peripheral blood. The receptors stem from a man between 65 and 85 years old with active or convalescent COVID-19. Each CDR3 is given with its conserved first and last residue. A D gene is named only where the DNA matches it firmly. Expanded clones get a size class; other rows say once, few or many, or leave the size out.

v_gene	abundance	d_gene	j_gene	CDR3nt	CDR3aa
TRBV27	.	TRBD1	TRBJ1-5	TGTGCCAGCAGTTTATCACCAAAAACAGGGGTGGGTCAGCCCCAGCATTTT	CASSLSPKTGVGQPQHF
TRBV27	.	TRBD1	TRBJ1-5	TGTGCCAGCAGTCCAAGGGGGACAGTCGAGCCAAATCAGCCCCAGCATTTT	CASSPRGTVEPNQPQHF
TRBV2	once	TRBD1	TRBJ1-4	TGTGCCAGCAGTGAAGGAGGGGGCTCTGGAAAACTGTTTTTT	CASSEGGGSGKLFF
TRBV28	.	.	TRBJ1-5	TGTGCCAGCGGGGTTGGGGGGGGTATTGATCAGCCCCAGCATTTT	CASGVGGGIDQPQHF
TRBV5-1	.	TRBD1	TRBJ1-2	TGCGCCAGCAGCTTGGACAGGGGGGGACCTAACTATGGCTACACCTTC	CASSLDRGGPNYGYTF
TRBV6-5	.	.	TRBJ2-7	TGTGCCAGCAGCACTGGGACTCGACGGGAGCAGTACTTC	CASSTGTRREQYF
TRBV25-1	.	.	TRBJ1-2	TGTGCCAGCAAGGGGGGGCACTATGGCTACACCTTC	CASKGGHYGYTF
TRBV5-4	.	.	TRBJ1-1	TGTGCCAGCAGCTTGGCCGGCGGCTCGAACACTGAAGCTTTCTTT	CASSLAGGSNTEAFF
TRBV19	.	TRBD1	TRBJ2-1	TGTGCCAGTAGTCTGGGACAGGGTAGGAATGAGCAGTTCTTC	CASSLGQGRNEQFF
TRBV3-1/TRBV3-2	.	TRBD1	TRBJ1-6	TGTGCCAGCAGCCCATCGGACAGGGGGACTTCACCCCTCCACTTT	CASSPSDRGTSPLHF
TRBV6-1	.	.	TRBJ1-5	TGTGCCAGCAGTGAAGAATATACAGGGAGAAGCAATCAGCCCCAGCATTTT	CASSEEYTGRSNQPQHF
TRBV10-2	.	TRBD1	TRBJ2-5	TGCGCCAGCAGTGACCCGGGGTCGACAGGGCAAGAGACCCAGTACTTC	CASSDPGSTGQETQYF
TRBV5-1	.	TRBD1	TRBJ1-2	TGCGCCAGCAGCTTGGCCGGGACAGGGGGTCATGGCTACACCTTC	CASSLAGTGGHGYTF
TRBV11-2	.	.	TRBJ1-4	TGTGCCAGCAGCTTAGCCCCCCCAGGTCGAGCGGCTAATGAAAAACTGTTTTTT	CASSLAPPGRAANEKLFF
TRBV13	.	.	TRBJ2-4	TGTGCCAGCAGCTTAGGCGGTCGACTAGCCAAAAACATTCAGTACTTC	CASSLGGRLAKNIQYF
TRBV15	.	TRBD1	TRBJ1-2	TGTGCCACCAGCAGAGATCGGGACAGGGGGCGCGGGACCTATGGCTACACCTTC	CATSRDRDRGRGTYGYTF
TRBV7-9	once	.	TRBJ1-6	TGTGCCAGCAGCCCGGAGGGTAATAATTCACCCCTCCACTTT	CASSPEGNNSPLHF
TRBV11-2	.	.	TRBJ2-3	TGTGCCAGCAGCTTAGATCGGAGCGGCACAGATACGCAGTATTTT	CASSLDRSGTDTQYF
TRBV19	once	.	TRBJ1-1	TGTGCCAGTAGTAGGGCCGGGGGGGTGCTCACTGAAGCTTTCTTT	CASSRAGGVLTEAFF
TRBV19	.	TRBD2	TRBJ2-3	TGTGCCAGTAACCGGGGAGGGAGCACAGATACGCAGTATTTT	CASNRGGSTDTQYF
TRBV7-9	.	.	TRBJ2-7	TGTGCCAGCAGCTTGGGGGGAGACGAGCAGTACTTC	CASSLGGDEQYF
TRBV29-1	.	TRBD1	TRBJ2-7	TGCAGCGCTACCCCGGGACAGAATGCCTACGAGCAGTACTTC	CSATPGQNAYEQYF